This T cell receptor beta chain was sequenced during a study of blood T cell repertoires in COVID-19. Study details: The samples span acute and convalescent COVID-19 from the United States, Italy and Spain. PBMCs, B-cell-depleted T cells, or T cells provided the cDNA or gDNA that made up the material.

Authors' data handling: Amplified reference gene primers provided the basis for estimating nucleated cell counts. Measured with immunoSEQ multiplex PCR; TCRdb has only the in-frame clones, and not every one. V and J calls and clone size are given by that table; D and trimming were obtained from the DNA. The sample comprises approximately 65,000 clones, around 93% of which are singletons, and less than 3.5% rests with the top ten. Germline V gene sequence: CDR1 SGHRS, CDR2 YFSETQ. The CDR3 spans 18 residues. The ends lost 0 bases at V and 0 bases at J; junction bases unmatched: 10. This clonotype originated in an older man with active COVID-19. The sequencing sample was made of peripheral blood. This rearrangement joins TRBV5-1 to TRBJ2-5; 8 nucleotides align to TRBD2. The CDR3: CASSLGVGVAGNQETQYF. CDR3 sequence (DNA): TGCGCCAGCAGCTTGGGGGTCGGAGTAGCGGGGAACCAAGAGACCCAGTACTTC.